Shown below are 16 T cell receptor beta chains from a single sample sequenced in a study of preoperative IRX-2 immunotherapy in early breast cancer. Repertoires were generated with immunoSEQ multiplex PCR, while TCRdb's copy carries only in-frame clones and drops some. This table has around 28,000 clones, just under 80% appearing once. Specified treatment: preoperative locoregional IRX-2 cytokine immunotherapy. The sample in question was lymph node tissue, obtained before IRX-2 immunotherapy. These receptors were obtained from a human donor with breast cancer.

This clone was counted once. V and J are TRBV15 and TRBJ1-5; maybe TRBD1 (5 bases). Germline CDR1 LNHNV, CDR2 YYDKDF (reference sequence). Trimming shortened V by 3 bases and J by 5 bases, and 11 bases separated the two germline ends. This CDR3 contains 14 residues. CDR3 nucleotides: TGTGCCACCAGCAGGGACAATGCTGATCAGCCCCAGCATTTT. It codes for CATSRDNADQPQHF.

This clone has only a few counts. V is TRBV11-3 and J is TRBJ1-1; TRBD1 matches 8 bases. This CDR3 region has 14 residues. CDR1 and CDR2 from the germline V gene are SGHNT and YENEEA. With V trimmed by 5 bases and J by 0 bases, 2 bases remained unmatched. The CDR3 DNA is TGTGCCAGCAGCCGACAGGGGCTGAACACTGAAGCTTTCTTT. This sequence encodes CASSRQGLNTEAFF.

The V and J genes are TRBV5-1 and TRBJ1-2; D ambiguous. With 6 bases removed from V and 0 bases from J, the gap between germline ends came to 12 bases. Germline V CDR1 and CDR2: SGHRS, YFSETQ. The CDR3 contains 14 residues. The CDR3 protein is CASNPRRANYGYTF. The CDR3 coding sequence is TGCGCCAGCAACCCCAGGAGAGCTAACTATGGCTACACCTTC.

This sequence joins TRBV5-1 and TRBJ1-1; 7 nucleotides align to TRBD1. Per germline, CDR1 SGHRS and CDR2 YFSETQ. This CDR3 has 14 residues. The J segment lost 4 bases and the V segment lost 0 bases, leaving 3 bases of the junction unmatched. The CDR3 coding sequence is TGCGCCAGCAGCTTGGGGCAGGGGGGCACTGAAGCTTTCTTT. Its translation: CASSLGQGGTEAFF.

The chain's CDR3 is CASSYRVGINQPQHF. The CDR3 DNA reads as TGTGCCAGCAGTTACAGGGTTGGGATTAATCAGCCCCAGCATTTT. The chain has TRBV6-8 and TRBJ1-5; unclear D gene. CDR3 length equals 15 residues. Germline loops: CDR1 MNHGY, CDR2 SAAAGT. V lost 2 bases to trimming and J lost 4 bases, with 12 bases between them.

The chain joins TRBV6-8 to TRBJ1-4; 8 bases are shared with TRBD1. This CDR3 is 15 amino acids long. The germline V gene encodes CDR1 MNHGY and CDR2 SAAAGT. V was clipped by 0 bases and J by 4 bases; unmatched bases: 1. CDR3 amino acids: CASSYSGQVNEKLFF. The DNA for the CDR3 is TGTGCCAGCAGTTACTCGGGACAGGTTAATGAAAAACTGTTTTTT.

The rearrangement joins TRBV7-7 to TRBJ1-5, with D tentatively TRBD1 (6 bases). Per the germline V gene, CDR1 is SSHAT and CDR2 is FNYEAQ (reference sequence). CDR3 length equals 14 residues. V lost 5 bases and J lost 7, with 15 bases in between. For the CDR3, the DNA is TGTGCCAGCAGCGACCACAGGGAGGTACAGCCCCAGCATTTT. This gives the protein CASSDHREVQPQHF.

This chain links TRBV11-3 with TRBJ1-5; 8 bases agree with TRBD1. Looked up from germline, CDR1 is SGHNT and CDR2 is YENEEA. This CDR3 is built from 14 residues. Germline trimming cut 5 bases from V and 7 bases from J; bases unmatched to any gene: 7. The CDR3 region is CASSNTGGDQPQHF. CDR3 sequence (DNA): TGTGCCAGCAGCAACACAGGGGGGGACCAGCCCCAGCATTTT. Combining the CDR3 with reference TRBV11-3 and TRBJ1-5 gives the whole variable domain EAGVVQSPRYKIIEKKQPVAFWCNPISGHNTLYWYLQNLGQGPELLIRYENEEAVDDSQLPKDRFSAERLKGVDSTLKIQPAELGDSAVYLCASSNTGGDQPQHFGDGTRLSIL.

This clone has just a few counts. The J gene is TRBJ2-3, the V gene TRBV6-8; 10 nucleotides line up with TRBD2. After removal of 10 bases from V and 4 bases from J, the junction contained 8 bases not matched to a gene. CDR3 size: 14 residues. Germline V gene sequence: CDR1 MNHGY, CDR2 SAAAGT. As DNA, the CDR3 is TGTGCCACCCAGGGACTAGCGTTCTCAGATACGCAGTATTTT. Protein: CATQGLAFSDTQYF.

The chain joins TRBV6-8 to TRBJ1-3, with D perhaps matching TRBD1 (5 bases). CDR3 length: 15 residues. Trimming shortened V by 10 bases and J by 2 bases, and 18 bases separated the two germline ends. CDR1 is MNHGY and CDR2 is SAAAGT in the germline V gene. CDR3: CAIREGSGAGNTIYF. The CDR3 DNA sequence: TGTGCCATCAGAGAGGGGTCTGGGGCTGGAAACACCATATATTTT.

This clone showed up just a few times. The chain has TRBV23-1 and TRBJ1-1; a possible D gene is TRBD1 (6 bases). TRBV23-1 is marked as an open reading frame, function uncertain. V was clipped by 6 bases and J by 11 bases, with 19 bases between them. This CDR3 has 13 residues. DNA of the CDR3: TGCGCCAGCAGCTCCGTTCGCCAGGGGACGGCTTTCTTT. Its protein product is CASSSVRQGTAFF.

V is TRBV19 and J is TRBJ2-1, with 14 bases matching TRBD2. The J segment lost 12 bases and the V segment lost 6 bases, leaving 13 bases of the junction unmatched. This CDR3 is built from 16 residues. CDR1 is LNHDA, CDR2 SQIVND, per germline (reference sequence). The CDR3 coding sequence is TGTGCCAGTAGCAAAACCGGGACTAGCGGGGGAGGTGTGCAGTTCTTC. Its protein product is CASSKTGTSGGGVQFF.

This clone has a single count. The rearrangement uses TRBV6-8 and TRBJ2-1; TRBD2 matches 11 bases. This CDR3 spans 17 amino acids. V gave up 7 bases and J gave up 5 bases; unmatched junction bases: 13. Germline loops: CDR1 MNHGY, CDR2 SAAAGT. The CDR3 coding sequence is TGTGCCAGCACTGAACCTCAACTAGCGGGGGAAGACAATGAGCAGTTCTTC. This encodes CASTEPQLAGEDNEQFF.

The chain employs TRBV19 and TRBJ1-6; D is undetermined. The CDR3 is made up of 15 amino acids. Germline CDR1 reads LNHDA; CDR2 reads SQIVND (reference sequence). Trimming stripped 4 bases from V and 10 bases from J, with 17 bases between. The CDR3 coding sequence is TGTGCCAGTAGTACGAGGGATGTGGGATACTCACCCCTCCACTTT. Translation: CASSTRDVGYSPLHF.

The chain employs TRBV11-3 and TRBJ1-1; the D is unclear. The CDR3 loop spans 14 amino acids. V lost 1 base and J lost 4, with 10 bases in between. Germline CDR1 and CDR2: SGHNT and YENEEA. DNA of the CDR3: TGTGCCAGCAGCTTAGTACGTGGAAGCACTGAAGCTTTCTTT. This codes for CASSLVRGSTEAFF.

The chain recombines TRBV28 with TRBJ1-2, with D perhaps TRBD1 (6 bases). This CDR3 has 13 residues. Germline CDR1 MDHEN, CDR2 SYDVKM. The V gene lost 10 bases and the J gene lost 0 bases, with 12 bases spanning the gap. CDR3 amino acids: CAMTGLTNYGYTF. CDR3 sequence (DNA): TGTGCCATGACAGGCCTGACTAACTATGGCTACACCTTC.